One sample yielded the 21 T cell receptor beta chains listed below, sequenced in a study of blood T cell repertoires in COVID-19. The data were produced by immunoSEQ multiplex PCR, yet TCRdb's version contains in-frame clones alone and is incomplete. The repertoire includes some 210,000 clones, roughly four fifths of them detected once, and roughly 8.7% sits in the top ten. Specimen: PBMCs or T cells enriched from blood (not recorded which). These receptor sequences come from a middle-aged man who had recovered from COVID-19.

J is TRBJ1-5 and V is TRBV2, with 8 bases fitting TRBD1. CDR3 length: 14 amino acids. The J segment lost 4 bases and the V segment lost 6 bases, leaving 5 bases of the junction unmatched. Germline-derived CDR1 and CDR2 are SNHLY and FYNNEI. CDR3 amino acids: CASRWTGMNQPQHF. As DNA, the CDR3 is TGTGCCAGCAGATGGACAGGGATGAATCAGCCCCAGCATTTT.

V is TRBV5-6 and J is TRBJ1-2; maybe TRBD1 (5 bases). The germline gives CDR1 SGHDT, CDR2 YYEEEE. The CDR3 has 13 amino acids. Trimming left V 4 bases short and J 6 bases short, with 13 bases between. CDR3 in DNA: TGTGCCAGCAGCCCTGGGGCACGGGATGGCTACACCTTC. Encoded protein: CASSPGARDGYTF.

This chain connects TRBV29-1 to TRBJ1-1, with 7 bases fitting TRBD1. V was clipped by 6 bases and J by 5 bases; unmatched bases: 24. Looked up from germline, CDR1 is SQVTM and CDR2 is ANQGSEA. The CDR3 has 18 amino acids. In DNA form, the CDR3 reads TGCAGCGTCGTCACATCGACAGGGTTTGGAACCGGCGGGACTGAAGCTTTCTTT. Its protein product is CSVVTSTGFGTGGTEAFF.

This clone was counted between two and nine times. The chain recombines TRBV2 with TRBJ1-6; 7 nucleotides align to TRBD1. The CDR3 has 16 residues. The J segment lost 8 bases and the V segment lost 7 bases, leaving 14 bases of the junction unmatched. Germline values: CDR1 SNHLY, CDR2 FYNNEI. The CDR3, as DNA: TGTGCCAGCAATCTAAAGGGACAGATGTATGATTCACCCCTCCACTTT. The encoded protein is CASNLKGQMYDSPLHF.

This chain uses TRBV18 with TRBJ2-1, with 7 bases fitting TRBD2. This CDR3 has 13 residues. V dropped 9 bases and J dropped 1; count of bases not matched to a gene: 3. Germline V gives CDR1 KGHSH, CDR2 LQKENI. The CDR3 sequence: CARRTSSYNEQFF. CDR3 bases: TGTGCCAGAAGGACTAGTTCCTACAATGAGCAGTTCTTC.

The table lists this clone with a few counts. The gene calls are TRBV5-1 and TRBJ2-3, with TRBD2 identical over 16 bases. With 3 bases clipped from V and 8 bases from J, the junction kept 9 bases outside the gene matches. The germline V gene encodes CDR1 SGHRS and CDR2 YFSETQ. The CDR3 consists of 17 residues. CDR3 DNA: TGCGCCAGCAGCTCTCCGGGACTAGCGGGGGGGCCCGGTACGCAGTATTTT. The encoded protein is CASSSPGLAGGPGTQYF.

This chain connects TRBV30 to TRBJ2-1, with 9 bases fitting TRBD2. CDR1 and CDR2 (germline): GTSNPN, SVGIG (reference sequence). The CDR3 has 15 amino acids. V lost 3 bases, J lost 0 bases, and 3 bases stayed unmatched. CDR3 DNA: TGTGCCTGGAGAGGGCGGGGGGGCTCCTACAATGAGCAGTTCTTC. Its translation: CAWRGRGGSYNEQFF.

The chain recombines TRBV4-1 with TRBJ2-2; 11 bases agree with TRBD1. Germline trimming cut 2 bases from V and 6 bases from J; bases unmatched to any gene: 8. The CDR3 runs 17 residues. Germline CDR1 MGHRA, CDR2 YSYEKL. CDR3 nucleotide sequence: TGCGCCAGCAGCCAAACCGGGACAGGGGGGATGGCCGGGGAGCTGTTTTTT. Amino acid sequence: CASSQTGTGGMAGELFF.

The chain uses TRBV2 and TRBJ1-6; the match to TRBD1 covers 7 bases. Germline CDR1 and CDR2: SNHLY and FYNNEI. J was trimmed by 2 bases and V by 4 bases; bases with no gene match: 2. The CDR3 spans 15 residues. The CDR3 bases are TGTGCCAGCAGTGCGCAGGGGGCCTATAATTCACCCCTCCACTTT. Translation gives CASSAQGAYNSPLHF.

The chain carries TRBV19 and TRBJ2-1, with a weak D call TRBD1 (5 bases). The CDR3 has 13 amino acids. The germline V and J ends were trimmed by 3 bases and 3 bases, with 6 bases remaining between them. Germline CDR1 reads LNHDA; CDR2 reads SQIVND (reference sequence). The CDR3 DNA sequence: TGTGCCAGTAGTATTCAGGGCTACAATGAGCAGTTCTTC. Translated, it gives CASSIQGYNEQFF.

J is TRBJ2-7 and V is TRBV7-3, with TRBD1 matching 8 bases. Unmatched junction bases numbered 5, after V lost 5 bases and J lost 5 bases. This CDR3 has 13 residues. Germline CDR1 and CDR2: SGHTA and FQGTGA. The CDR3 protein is CASSLGQGDEQYF. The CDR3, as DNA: TGTGCCAGCAGCCTAGGACAGGGTGACGAGCAGTACTTC. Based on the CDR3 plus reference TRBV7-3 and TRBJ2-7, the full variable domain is GAGVSQTPSNKVTEKGKYVELRCDPISGHTALYWYRQSLGQGPEFLIYFQGTGAADDSGLPNDRFFAVRPEGSVSTLKIQRTERGDSAVYLCASSLGQGDEQYFGPGTRLTVT.

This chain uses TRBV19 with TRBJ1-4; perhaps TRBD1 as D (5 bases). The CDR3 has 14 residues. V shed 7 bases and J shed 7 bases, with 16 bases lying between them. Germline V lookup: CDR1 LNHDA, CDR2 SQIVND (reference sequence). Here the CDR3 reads CASTTAGTGEKLFF. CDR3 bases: TGTGCCAGTACCACTGCCGGGACTGGTGAAAAACTGTTTTTT.

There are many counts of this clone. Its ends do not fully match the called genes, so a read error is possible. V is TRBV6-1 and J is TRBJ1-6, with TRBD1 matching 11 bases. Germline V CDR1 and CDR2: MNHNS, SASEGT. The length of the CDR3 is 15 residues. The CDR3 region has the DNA TGTGCCAGCAGCGAAGGGACAGGGGGTTTCTCACCCCTCCACTTT. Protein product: CASSEGTGGFSPLHF.

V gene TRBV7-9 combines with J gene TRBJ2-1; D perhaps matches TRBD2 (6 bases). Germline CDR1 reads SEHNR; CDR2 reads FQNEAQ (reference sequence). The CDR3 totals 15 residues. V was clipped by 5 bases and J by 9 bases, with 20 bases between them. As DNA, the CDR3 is TGTGCCAGCAGCCTTAGTGGCGGGAACAGAGGTGAGCAGTTCTTC. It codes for CASSLSGGNRGEQFF.

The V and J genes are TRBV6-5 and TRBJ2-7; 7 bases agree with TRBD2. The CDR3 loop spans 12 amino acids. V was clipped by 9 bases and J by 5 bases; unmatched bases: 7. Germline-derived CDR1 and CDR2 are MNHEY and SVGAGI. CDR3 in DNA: TGTGCCAGTCAACTAGCGCAACACGAGCAGTACTTC. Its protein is CASQLAQHEQYF.

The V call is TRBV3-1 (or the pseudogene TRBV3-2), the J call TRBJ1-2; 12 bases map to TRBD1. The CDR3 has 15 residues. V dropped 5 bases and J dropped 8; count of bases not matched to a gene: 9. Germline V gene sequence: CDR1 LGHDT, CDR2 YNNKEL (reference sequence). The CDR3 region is CASSFWDRGRGGYTF. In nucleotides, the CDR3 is TGTGCCAGCAGCTTCTGGGACAGGGGGCGGGGAGGCTACACCTTC.

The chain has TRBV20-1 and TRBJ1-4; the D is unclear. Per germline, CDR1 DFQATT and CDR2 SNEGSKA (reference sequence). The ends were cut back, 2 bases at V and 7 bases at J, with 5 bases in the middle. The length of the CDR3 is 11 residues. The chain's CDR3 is CSARSREKLFF. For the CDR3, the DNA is TGCAGTGCTAGAAGCCGTGAAAAACTGTTTTTT.

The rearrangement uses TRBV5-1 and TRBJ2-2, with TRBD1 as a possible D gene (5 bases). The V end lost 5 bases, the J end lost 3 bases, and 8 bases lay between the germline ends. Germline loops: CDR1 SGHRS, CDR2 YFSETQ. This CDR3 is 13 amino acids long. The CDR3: CASRTVDTGELFF. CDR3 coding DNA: TGCGCCAGCAGGACAGTAGACACCGGGGAGCTGTTTTTT.

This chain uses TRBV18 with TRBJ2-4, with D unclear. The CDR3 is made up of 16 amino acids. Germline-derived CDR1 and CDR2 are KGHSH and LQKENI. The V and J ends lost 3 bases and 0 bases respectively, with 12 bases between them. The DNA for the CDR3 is TGTGCCAGCTCACCGCTCGTGCGGCTAGCCAAAAACATTCAGTACTTC. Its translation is CASSPLVRLAKNIQYF. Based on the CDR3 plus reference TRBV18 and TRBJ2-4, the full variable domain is NAGVMQNPRHLVRRRGQEARLRCSPMKGHSHVYWYRQLPEEGLKFMVYLQKENIIDESGMPKERFSAEFPKEGPSILRIQQVVRGDSAAYFCASSPLVRLAKNIQYFGAGTRLSVL.

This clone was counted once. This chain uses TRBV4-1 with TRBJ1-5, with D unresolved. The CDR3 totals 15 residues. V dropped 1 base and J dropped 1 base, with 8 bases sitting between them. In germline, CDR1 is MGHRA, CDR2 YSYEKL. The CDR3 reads CASSQVGQSNQPQHF. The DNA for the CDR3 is TGCGCCAGCAGCCAAGTTGGGCAGAGCAATCAGCCCCAGCATTTT.

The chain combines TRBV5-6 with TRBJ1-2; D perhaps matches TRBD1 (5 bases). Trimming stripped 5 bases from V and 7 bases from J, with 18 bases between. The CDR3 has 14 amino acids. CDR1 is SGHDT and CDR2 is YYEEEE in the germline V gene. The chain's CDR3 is CASSPTVPVAGYTF. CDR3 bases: TGTGCCAGCAGTCCGACAGTACCGGTGGCTGGCTACACCTTC.